These 5 T cell receptor beta chains were all obtained from the same sample, sequenced in a study of shared clonotypes between healthy human individuals. This table comes from immunoSEQ multiplex PCR, and its TCRdb copy is limited to in-frame clones, with some not included. Of 2 million or so clones in the sample, 95% were seen once. Sequenced: naive CD4+ T cells sorted from blood. Sample subset: CD45RA+ positively selected. These receptors were collected from a man between 18 and 35 years old in good health.

This rearrangement joins TRBV15 to TRBJ1-1, with D perhaps matching TRBD1 (5 bases). This CDR3 is built from 19 residues. CDR1 is LNHNV, CDR2 YYDKDF, per germline (reference sequence). Trimming cost V 5 bases and J 4 bases, with 29 bases left between them. CDR3 DNA: TGTGCCACCAGCGCCCTTTCGGGACCCACCGTATTGCGTGTCACTGAAGCTTTCTTT. It yields the protein CATSALSGPTVLRVTEAFF.

Worth noting for this clone: One junction end does not reproduce the germline sequence, and a read error may be involved. V and J are TRBV2 and TRBJ2-7; 9 bases align to TRBD1. This CDR3 has 14 amino acids. Germline lookup yields CDR1 SNHLY and CDR2 FYNNEI. The CDR3 bases are TGTGCCAGCAGAGAAGACAGGGGGAGCTACGAGCAGTACTTC. Amino acid sequence: CASREDRGSYEQYF.

The chain couples TRBV11-2 to TRBJ1-2; the match to TRBD1 covers 11 bases. With 4 bases clipped from V and 13 bases from J, the junction kept 17 bases outside the gene matches. This CDR3 has 16 residues. In germline, CDR1 is SGHAT, CDR2 FQNNGV. For the CDR3, the DNA is TGTGCCAGCAGCTCTATTCTCCGGACAGGGGGCGCCGAGGGCACCTTC. The encoded protein is CASSSILRTGGAEGTF.

The chain has TRBV5-4 and TRBJ2-7; 8 bases align to TRBD2. In germline, CDR1 is SGHNT, CDR2 YYREEE (reference sequence). With V trimmed by 1 base and J by 1 base, 4 bases remained unmatched. The CDR3 contains 15 residues. The CDR3 spells CASSLSGGSSYEQYF. The DNA for the CDR3 is TGTGCCAGCAGCTTGAGCGGGGGTAGTTCCTACGAGCAGTACTTC.

Concerning this clone itself: The sample has other DNA sequences that encode this CDR3 too. The chain combines TRBV27 with TRBJ1-2, with TRBD1 identical over 8 bases. The V gene end was trimmed by 5 bases and the J gene end by 4 bases; junction bases not matched to a gene: 3. CDR3 length: 13 residues. In germline, CDR1 is MNHEY, CDR2 SMNVEV (reference sequence). In DNA, the CDR3 is TGTGCCAGCAGTCGACAGGGGTCCTATGGCTACACCTTC. Translated: CASSRQGSYGYTF.